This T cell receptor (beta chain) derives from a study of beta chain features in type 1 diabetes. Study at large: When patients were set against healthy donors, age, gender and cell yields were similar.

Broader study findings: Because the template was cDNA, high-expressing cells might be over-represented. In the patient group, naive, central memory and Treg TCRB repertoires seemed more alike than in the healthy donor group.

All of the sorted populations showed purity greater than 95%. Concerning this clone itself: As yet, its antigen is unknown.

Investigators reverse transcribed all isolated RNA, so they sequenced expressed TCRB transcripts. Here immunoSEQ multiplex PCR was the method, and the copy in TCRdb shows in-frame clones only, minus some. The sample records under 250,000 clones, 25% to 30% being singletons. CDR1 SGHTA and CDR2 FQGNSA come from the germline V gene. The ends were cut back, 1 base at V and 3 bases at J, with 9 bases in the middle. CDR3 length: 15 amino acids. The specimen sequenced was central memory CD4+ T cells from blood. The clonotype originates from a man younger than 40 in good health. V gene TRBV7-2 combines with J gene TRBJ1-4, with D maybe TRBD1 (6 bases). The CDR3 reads CASSLGQGSNEKLFF. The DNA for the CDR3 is TGTGCCAGCAGCTTAGGCCAGGGGTCTAATGAAAAACTGTTTTTT.